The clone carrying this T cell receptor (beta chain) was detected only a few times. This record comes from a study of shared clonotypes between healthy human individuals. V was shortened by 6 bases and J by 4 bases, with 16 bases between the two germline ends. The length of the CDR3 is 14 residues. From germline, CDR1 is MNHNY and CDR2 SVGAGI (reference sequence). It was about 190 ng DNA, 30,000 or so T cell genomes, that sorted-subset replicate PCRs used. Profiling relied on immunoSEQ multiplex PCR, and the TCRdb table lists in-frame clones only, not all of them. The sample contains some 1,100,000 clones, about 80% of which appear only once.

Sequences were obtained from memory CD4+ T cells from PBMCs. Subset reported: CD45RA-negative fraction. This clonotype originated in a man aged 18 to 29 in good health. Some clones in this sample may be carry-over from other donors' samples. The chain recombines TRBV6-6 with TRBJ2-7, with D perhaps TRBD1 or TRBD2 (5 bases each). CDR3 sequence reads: CASSDYEGSYEQYF. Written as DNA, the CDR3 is TGTGCCAGCAGCGATTATGAGGGGAGTTACGAGCAGTACTTC.